The 23 T cell receptor beta chains presented below share a single source sample, sequenced in a study of cytomegalovirus exposure and HLA in healthy donors. The PCR employed 60 Vbeta primers together with 13 Jbeta primers. The protocol was immunoSEQ multiplex PCR, while the TCRdb copy is restricted to in-frame clones and leaves out a portion. The sample has more than 95,000 clones, 60% to 85% seen once. The sequencing sample was made of PBMCs. Receptors originate from a man aged 45 to 65 in good health and CMV-seropositive.

This clone appeared a few times. This chain links TRBV5-1 with TRBJ2-4, with 10 positions matching TRBD1. Germline V gene data show CDR1 as SGHRS and CDR2 as YFSETQ. The CDR3 consists of 15 residues. V gave up 5 bases and J gave up 9 bases; unmatched junction bases: 11. The CDR3 region is CASSLLDRGNGIQYF. The CDR3 DNA follows: TGCGCCAGCAGTTTACTGGACAGGGGGAACGGCATTCAGTACTTC.

This rearrangement joins TRBV7-8 to TRBJ2-7, with TRBD1 matching over 11 bases. Germline trimming cut 1 base from V and 3 bases from J; bases unmatched to any gene: 2. The germline gives CDR1 SGHVS, CDR2 FQNEAQ. There are 15 residues in the CDR3. As DNA, the CDR3 is TGTGCCAGCAGCTTAGAAGGGACAGGGGGCTACGAGCAGTACTTC. Amino acid sequence: CASSLEGTGGYEQYF.

This chain connects TRBV18 to TRBJ1-2; the match to TRBD1 covers 7 bases. The CDR3 extends over 15 amino acids. Germline V lookup: CDR1 KGHSH, CDR2 LQKENI. The junction had 6 bases not matched to a gene; V was cut back by 3 bases and J by 2 bases. This chain's CDR3 is CASSPNTGANYGYTF. The CDR3 nucleotides read TGTGCCAGCTCACCCAATACAGGGGCAAACTATGGCTACACCTTC.

The rearrangement joins TRBV15 to TRBJ1-5; 7 positions match TRBD1. The CDR3 runs 13 residues. CDR1 and CDR2 from the germline V gene are LNHNV and YYDKDF (reference sequence). V lost 9 bases to trimming and J lost 6 bases; unmatched junction nucleotides: 8. The CDR3 spells CATSGAGGQPQHF. CDR3 sequence (DNA): TGTGCCACTTCGGGGGCAGGGGGTCAGCCCCAGCATTTT.

This sequence joins TRBV30 and TRBJ2-2; 7 bases map to TRBD1. Trimming at V came to 4 bases and at J to 4 bases, leaving 3 bases not matched to a gene. Germline CDR1 GTSNPN, CDR2 SVGIG (reference sequence). The CDR3 is made up of 13 amino acids. CDR3 in DNA: TGTGCCTGGAAGTGGGACAGCACCGGGGAGCTGTTTTTT. Translation: CAWKWDSTGELFF.

The V call is TRBV7-9, the J call TRBJ1-2, with TRBD1 as a possible D gene (6 bases). The V gene's germline CDR1 is SEHNR and CDR2 FQNEAQ (reference sequence). CDR3 length equals 13 residues. V dropped 5 bases and J dropped 2 bases, with 9 bases sitting between them. CDR3 in DNA: TGTGCCAGCAGCCACGGACAGAACTATGGCTACACCTTC. It is translated as CASSHGQNYGYTF.

The chain joins TRBV19 to TRBJ2-4; 13 positions match TRBD2. The CDR3 sequence is 17 residues long. The junction had 12 bases not matched to a gene; V was cut back by 7 bases and J by 6 bases. Germline-derived CDR1 and CDR2 are LNHDA and SQIVND (reference sequence). CDR3 in DNA: TGTGCCAGTACCCGGACTAGCGGGAGCTCGGTCGGAAACATTCAGTACTTC. Protein sequence: CASTRTSGSSVGNIQYF.

In its sample, this clone was seen once. The V call is TRBV29-1, the J call TRBJ1-2; D not resolved. The germline gives CDR1 SQVTM, CDR2 ANQGSEA. The CDR3 sequence is 13 residues long. Trimming stripped 0 bases from V and 6 bases from J, with 11 bases between. In nucleotides, the CDR3 is TGCAGCGTTGAAGATCGGGGTCCTGATGGCTACACCTTC. This sequence encodes CSVEDRGPDGYTF.

The CDR3 sequence is CASSYSIADSYEQYF. As DNA, the CDR3 is TGTGCCAGCAGTTACTCTATAGCGGACTCCTACGAGCAGTACTTC. The J gene is TRBJ2-7, the V gene TRBV6-5, with D maybe TRBD2 (6 bases). The CDR3 covers 15 residues. The germline CDR1 and CDR2 sequences are MNHEY and SVGAGI. The V gene lost 0 bases and the J gene lost 0 bases, with 9 bases spanning the gap.

The genes are TRBV6-4 and TRBJ2-2; maybe TRBD2 (5 bases). Germline CDR1 reads MRHNA; CDR2 reads SNTAGT. The length of the CDR3 is 15 residues. The ends were cut back, 7 bases at V and 1 base at J, with 13 bases in the middle. CDR3 DNA sequence: TGTGCCAGCAAACCACGGGAAGGGAACACCGGGGAGCTGTTTTTT. Protein: CASKPREGNTGELFF.

The chain couples TRBV7-9 to TRBJ2-1; 8 bases align to TRBD2. V lost 11 bases and J lost 5; bases outside the gene matches: 5. This CDR3 region has 12 residues. The V gene's germline CDR1 is SEHNR and CDR2 FQNEAQ (reference sequence). The CDR3 sequence is CASGLVDNEQFF. CDR3 coding DNA: TGTGCCTCGGGACTAGTAGACAATGAGCAGTTCTTC.

The rearrangement joins TRBV10-3 to TRBJ1-2; D is uncertain. From germline, CDR1 is ENHRY and CDR2 SYGVKD. This CDR3 contains 13 residues. The ends were cut back, 0 bases at V and 5 bases at J, with 7 bases in the middle. The CDR3 region has the DNA TGTGCCATCAGTGAGTCATCGGGTTATGGCTACACCTTC. Translating gives CAISESSGYGYTF.

The V call is TRBV2, the J call TRBJ2-7; 7 bases match TRBD1. Germline CDR1 is SNHLY and CDR2 is FYNNEI. The CDR3 length is 13 residues. The V gene end was trimmed by 10 bases and the J gene end by 0 bases; junction bases not matched to a gene: 6. The CDR3 DNA reads TGTGCCATAACCGGGACAGACTCCTACGAGCAGTACTTC. Translating it yields CAITGTDSYEQYF. Full variable domain (outside the CDR3, taken from reference TRBV2 and TRBJ2-7): EPEVTQTPSHQVTQMGQEVILRCVPISNHLYFYWYRQILGQKVEFLVSFYNNEISEKSEIFDDQFSVERPDGSNFTLKIRSTKLEDSAMYFCAITGTDSYEQYFGPGTRLTVT.

This clone was recorded a few times. The CDR3 DNA reads as TGTGCCAGCAGGAAGGGACAGCACACTGAAGCTTTCTTT. Residues: CASRKGQHTEAFF. This chain connects TRBV13 to TRBJ1-1; 7 nucleotides match TRBD1. Germline V lookup: CDR1 PRHDT, CDR2 FYEKMQ (reference sequence). Germline trimming cut 6 bases from V and 3 bases from J; bases unmatched to any gene: 4. This CDR3 is built from 13 residues.

J is TRBJ2-5 and V is TRBV5-1; no definite D call. CDR1 is SGHRS, CDR2 YFSETQ, per germline. The germline V and J ends were trimmed by 0 bases and 5 bases, with 11 bases remaining between them. This CDR3 is built from 14 residues. This chain's CDR3 is CASSLVPTGETQYF. The DNA of the CDR3 is TGCGCCAGCAGCTTGGTCCCCACCGGGGAGACCCAGTACTTC.

The rearrangement uses TRBV27 and TRBJ2-3; 8 bases agree with TRBD1. This CDR3 is built from 15 residues. Germline V lookup: CDR1 MNHEY, CDR2 SMNVEV (reference sequence). Trimming took 0 bases from V and 3 from J; bases not matched to a gene: 2. Written as DNA, the CDR3 is TGTGCCAGCAGTTTATCGCAGGGGGCGACAGATACGCAGTATTTT. It specifies CASSLSQGATDTQYF.

The chain links TRBV7-3 to TRBJ2-1, with 8 bases matching TRBD2. The J segment lost 0 bases and the V segment lost 5 bases, leaving 9 bases of the junction unmatched. Germline CDR1 and CDR2: SGHTA and FQGTGA. CDR3 length: 17 amino acids. The CDR3 here is CASSPLGAGDSYNEQFF. Written as DNA, the CDR3 is TGTGCCAGCAGCCCCCTTGGAGCGGGGGACTCCTACAATGAGCAGTTCTTC.

This clone has a handful of counts. The rearrangement links TRBV7-2 to TRBJ2-6, with D unclear. Per germline, CDR1 SGHTA and CDR2 FQGNSA. The V gene lost 5 bases and the J gene lost 12 bases, with 14 bases spanning the gap. CDR3 length: 13 amino acids. The DNA of the CDR3 is TGTGCCAGCAGCCAAGATGGCCCCCCCGTCCTGACTTTC. It translates to CASSQDGPPVLTF.

The V and J genes are TRBV7-2 and TRBJ2-2; D gene ambiguous. V lost 1 base and J 2 bases, leaving 8 bases between the germline ends. Germline V lookup: CDR1 SGHTA, CDR2 FQGNSA. The CDR3 consists of 15 residues. The CDR3 coding sequence is TGTGCCAGCAGCTTAGTCTCCTTAAACACCGGGGAGCTGTTTTTT. Amino acid sequence: CASSLVSLNTGELFF.

This clone was recorded only once. This chain uses TRBV18 with TRBJ2-7; 8 bases align to TRBD2. Losses at the gene ends were 2 bases for V and 4 bases for J; bases not matched to a gene: 10. Germline V lookup: CDR1 KGHSH, CDR2 LQKENI. This CDR3 region has 16 residues. CDR3: CASSPTLKSGSYEQYF. The CDR3 DNA follows: TGTGCCAGCTCACCAACCCTCAAAAGCGGGAGTTACGAGCAGTACTTC.

The rearrangement links TRBV7-2 to TRBJ2-3; a possible D gene is TRBD2 (5 bases). With 3 bases removed from V and 4 bases from J, the gap between germline ends came to 8 bases. The CDR3 loop spans 13 amino acids. Germline V gene data show CDR1 as SGHTA and CDR2 as FQGNSA. CDR3 amino acids: CASSLLGADTQYF. The DNA for the CDR3 is TGTGCCAGCAGCTTGCTCGGGGCAGATACGCAGTATTTT.

This clone appeared a few times. This chain uses TRBV11-2 with TRBJ1-1; 11 nucleotides match TRBD1. This CDR3 spans 15 amino acids. Germline V lookup: CDR1 SGHAT, CDR2 FQNNGV. The junction had 6 bases not matched to a gene; V was cut back by 5 bases and J by 4 bases. The CDR3 coding sequence is TGTGCCAGCAGCACCTGGGACAGGGGGGGCACTGAAGCTTTCTTT. Its protein is CASSTWDRGGTEAFF. Using reference TRBV11-2 and TRBJ1-1 for the parts outside the CDR3, the full variable domain is EAGVAQSPRYKIIEKRQSVAFWCNPISGHATLYWYQQILGQGPKLLIQFQNNGVVDDSQLPKDRFSAERLKGVDSTLKIQPAKLEDSAVYLCASSTWDRGGTEAFFGQGTRLTVV.

This clone was observed once. The chain carries TRBV6-5 and TRBJ1-2; no reliable D call. V dropped 0 bases and J dropped 2 bases, with 7 bases sitting between them. CDR3 length: 14 residues. Germline V CDR1 and CDR2: MNHEY, SVGAGI. CDR3 residues: CASSYSFRNYGYTF. As DNA, the CDR3 is TGTGCCAGCAGTTACTCGTTCAGAAACTATGGCTACACCTTC.